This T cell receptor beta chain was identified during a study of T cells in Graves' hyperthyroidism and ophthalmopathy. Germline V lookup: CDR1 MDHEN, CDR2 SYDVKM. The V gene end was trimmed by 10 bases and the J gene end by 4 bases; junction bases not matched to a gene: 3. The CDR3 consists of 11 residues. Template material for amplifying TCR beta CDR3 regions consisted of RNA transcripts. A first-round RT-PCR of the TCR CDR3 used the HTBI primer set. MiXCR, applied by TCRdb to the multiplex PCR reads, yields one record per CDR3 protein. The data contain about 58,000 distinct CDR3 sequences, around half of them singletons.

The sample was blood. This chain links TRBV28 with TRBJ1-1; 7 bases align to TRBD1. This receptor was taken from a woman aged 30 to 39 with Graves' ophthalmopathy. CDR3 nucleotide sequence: TGTGCCACAGGGGGTGGCACTGAAGCTTTCTTT. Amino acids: CATGGGTEAFF. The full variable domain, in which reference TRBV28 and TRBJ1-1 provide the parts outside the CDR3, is DVKVTQSSRYLVKRTGEKVFLECVQDMDHENMFWYRQDPGLGLRLIYFSYDVKMKEKGDIPEGYSVSREKKERFSLILESASTNQTSMYLCATGGGTEAFFGQGTRLTVV.